The TCR beta chain under discussion was sequenced for a study of blood T cell repertoires in COVID-19. As processed by the authors: Amplification with reference gene primers provided the estimates of nucleated cell counts. The assay was immunoSEQ multiplex PCR, and TCRdb's table has in-frame clones only and misses some. The D gene and trimming were derived from the DNA, and the V and J assignments and clone size from that table. The sample carries about 110,000 clones, over 60% recorded once. The length of the CDR3 is 15 residues. The V and J ends lost 3 bases and 7 bases, in that order; junction bases with no gene match: 9. The germline gives CDR1 WSHSY, CDR2 SAAADI.

The sequenced sample was peripheral blood. The V gene is TRBV10-2, the J gene TRBJ1-5, with 7 bases lining up with TRBD1. The origin of this receptor is a man between 65 and 80 years old with acute or convalescent COVID-19. Here the CDR3 DNA reads TGCGCCAGCAGTGAAAAGGAGGGGGCGCGGCAGCCCCAGCATTTT. Translating gives CASSEKEGARQPQHF.